This T cell receptor (beta chain) was identified during a study of blood T cell repertoires in COVID-19 (dated by TCRdb to the early 2020s). In terms of the full investigation: Collaborator samples came from the United States, Italy and Spain and covered acute and convalescent phases of COVID-19. The prospective study material was composed of cDNA or gDNA derived from T cells, B-cell-depleted T cells, or PBMCs. The dataset comprised deeply sampled blood TCRbeta repertoires from subjects exposed to, actively infected with, or recovered from COVID-19. The repertoires were made available in a free public database intended to serve as a resource for research on the immune response to SARS-CoV-2. The samples were drawn from two sources: the first 160 participants of the ongoing ImmuneRACE study, and fewer than 1,500 subjects contributed by 6 global collaborators. Nearly every sample came with metadata listing a de-identified subject ID, COVID-19 status, age in years and sex. Where HLA class I and class II types were available, the types were taken from metadata supplied by the sample provider, not from assay-based typing. Overall study outcomes, separate from this receptor: The quantity of clinical and demographic metadata differed by source and by participant and was supplied without curation.

The immunoSEQ Assay, a bias-controlled multiplex PCR, was used to amplify TCRbeta CDR3 regions from genomic DNA. The authors' analysis ran thus. Nucleated cell counts per sample were estimated from amplification of reference gene primers within the assay. To quantify the absolute abundance of each unique TCRbeta CDR3 rearrangement, sequence reads were collapsed and filtered. For each sample, productive Simpson clonality was calculated as the square root of Simpson's diversity index over productive rearrangements. The clones in this table, taken by TCRdb from immuneACCESS, are in-frame only. Not every clone is retained; where verified, under half of the shortfall comes from an unresolved V gene, and the cause of the rest is unknown. The V and J calls and clone size were taken over from that table, and D and trimming were inferred from the DNA. The sample has approximately 340,000 clones on record, approximately 91% of them singletons. More than 0.85% of the sample belongs to the ten largest clones.

V loses 8 bases, J loses 7 bases, and the germline ends lie 11 bases apart. There are 11 amino acids in the CDR3, from cysteine to phenylalanine inclusive. Only CDR3 DNA remains: 33 bases, in frame from the first base. The CDR1 and CDR2 encoded by the germline V gene are SNHLY and FYNNEI. As to this clone: Which antigen it targets is not known. Per-base quality was not reported, and no clone a single base away is much larger than it.

In the prospective study, participants were roughly 18 to 95 years old, resided in about two dozen geographic areas of the United States, and were enrolled through a virtual design. In the prospective study, participants were assigned to cohorts based on the clinical history participants reported in a screening survey and a study questionnaire. Exposed participants had been in contact, within 2 weeks of entering the study, with a person who had a PCR-confirmed or clinician-diagnosed case of COVID-19. In the prospective study, mobile phlebotomists collected whole blood, serum and a nasopharyngeal or oropharyngeal swab from each participant. Over an approximately 2-month period, participants in the prospective study had the option of providing additional blood draws and questionnaires. Before DNA extraction, prospective study blood samples were shipped either frozen or at room temperature.

The chain uses TRBV2 and TRBJ1-1, with no reliable assignment of the D segment. The sequence was collected from a middle-aged woman who had been exposed to COVID-19. The specimen sequenced was PBMCs or T cells enriched from blood (not recorded which). The CDR3 protein: CASRVRDEAFF. The DNA sequence is as follows: TGTGCCAGCCGCGTAAGAGATGAAGCTTTCTTT. The full variable domain, with segments outside the CDR3 supplied by the reference TRBV2 and TRBJ1-1 proteins, appears as EPEVTQTPSHQVTQMGQEVILRCVPISNHLYFYWYRQILGQKVEFLVSFYNNEISEKSEIFDDQFSVERPDGSNFTLKIRSTKLEDSAMYFCASRVRDEAFFGQGTRLTVV.